This T cell receptor (beta chain) was identified during a study of CD8 T cells in Susac syndrome. With random hexamers, 0.5 to 1 ug RNA was reverse transcribed. TCRdb re-called the immunoSEQ multiplex PCR reads through MiXCR, storing one row per CDR3 protein. The sample contains under 200,000 distinct CDR3 sequences, around 94% of which appear only once. CDR1 is SGHRS, CDR2 YFSETQ, per germline. J gave up 0 bases and V 4 bases, and 6 bases lay outside the gene matches. This CDR3 has 16 residues. TCR beta sequencing was performed on blood CD8+ and CD4+ T cells. The recently defined diagnostic criteria for definite or probable disease were met by the Susac syndrome patients.

Material: CD4+ T cells from PBMCs. The V and J genes are TRBV5-1 and TRBJ2-4; 8 bases align to TRBD1. The receptor comes from a human donor with Susac syndrome. The chain's CDR3 is CASSIGQGLAKNIQYF. CDR3 DNA sequence: TGCGCCAGCAGCATAGGACAGGGATTAGCCAAAAACATTCAGTACTTC.